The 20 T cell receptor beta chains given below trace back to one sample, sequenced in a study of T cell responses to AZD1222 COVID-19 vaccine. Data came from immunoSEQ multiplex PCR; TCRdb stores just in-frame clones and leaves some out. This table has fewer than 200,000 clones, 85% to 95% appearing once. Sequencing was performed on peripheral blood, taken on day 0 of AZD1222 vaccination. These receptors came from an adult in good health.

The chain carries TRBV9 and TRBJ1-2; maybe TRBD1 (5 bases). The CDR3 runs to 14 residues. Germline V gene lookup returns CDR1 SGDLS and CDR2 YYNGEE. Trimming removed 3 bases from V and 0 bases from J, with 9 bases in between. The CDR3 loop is CASSAGQSNYGYTF. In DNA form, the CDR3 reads TGTGCCAGCAGCGCCGGACAATCTAACTATGGCTACACCTTC.

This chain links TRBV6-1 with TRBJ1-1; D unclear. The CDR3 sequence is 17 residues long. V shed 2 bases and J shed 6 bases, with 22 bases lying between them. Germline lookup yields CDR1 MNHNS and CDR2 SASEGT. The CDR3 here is CASSERKARVVKAEAFF. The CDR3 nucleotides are TGTGCCAGCAGTGAACGAAAAGCGAGAGTAGTTAAGGCTGAAGCTTTCTTT.

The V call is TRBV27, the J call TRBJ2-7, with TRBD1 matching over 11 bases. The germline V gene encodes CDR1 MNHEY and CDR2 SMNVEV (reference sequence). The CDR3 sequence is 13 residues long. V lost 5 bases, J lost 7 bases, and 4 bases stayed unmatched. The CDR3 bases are TGTGCCAGCAGTGCGGACAGGGGGCATGAGCAGTACTTC. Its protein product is CASSADRGHEQYF.

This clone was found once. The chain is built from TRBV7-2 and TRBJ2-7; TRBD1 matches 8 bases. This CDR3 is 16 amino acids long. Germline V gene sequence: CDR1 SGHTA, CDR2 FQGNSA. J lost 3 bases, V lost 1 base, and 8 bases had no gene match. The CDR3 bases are TGTGCCAGCAGCTTAGTGAGGACAGGGAGAAACTACGAGCAGTACTTC. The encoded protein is CASSLVRTGRNYEQYF.

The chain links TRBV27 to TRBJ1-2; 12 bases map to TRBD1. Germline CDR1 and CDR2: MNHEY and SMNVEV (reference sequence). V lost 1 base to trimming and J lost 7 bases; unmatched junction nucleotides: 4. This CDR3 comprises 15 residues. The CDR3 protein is CASSLWGQGASGYTF. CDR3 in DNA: TGTGCCAGCAGTTTATGGGGACAGGGGGCCTCTGGCTACACCTTC.

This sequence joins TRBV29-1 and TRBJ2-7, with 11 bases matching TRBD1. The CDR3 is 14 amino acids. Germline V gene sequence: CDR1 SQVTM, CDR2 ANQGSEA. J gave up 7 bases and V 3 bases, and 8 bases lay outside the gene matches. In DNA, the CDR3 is TGCAGCGTTGATAGTGGACAGGGGGCGAGGGAGCAGTACTTC. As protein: CSVDSGQGAREQYF.

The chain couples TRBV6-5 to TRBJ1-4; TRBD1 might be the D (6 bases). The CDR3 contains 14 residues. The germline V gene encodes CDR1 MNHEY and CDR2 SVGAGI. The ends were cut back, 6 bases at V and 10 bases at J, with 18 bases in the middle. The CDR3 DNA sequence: TGTGCCAGCAGCCCCCAGGACAGAGCCGGAAAACTGTTTTTT. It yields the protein CASSPQDRAGKLFF.

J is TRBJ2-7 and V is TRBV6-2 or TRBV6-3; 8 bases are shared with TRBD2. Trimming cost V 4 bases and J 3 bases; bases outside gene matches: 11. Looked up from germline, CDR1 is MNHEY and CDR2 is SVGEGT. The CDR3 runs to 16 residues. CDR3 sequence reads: CASSSPLAGPYYEQYF. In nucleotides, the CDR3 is TGTGCCAGCAGTTCCCCCTTAGCGGGGCCTTACTACGAGCAGTACTTC.

The CDR3 sequence: CASRPGVPTEAFF. In nucleotides, the CDR3 is TGTGCCAGCAGGCCCGGGGTTCCCACTGAAGCTTTCTTT. The rearrangement links TRBV12-3 or TRBV12-4 to TRBJ1-1; no definite D call. There are 13 residues in the CDR3. V was clipped by 6 bases and J by 4 bases, with 12 bases between them.

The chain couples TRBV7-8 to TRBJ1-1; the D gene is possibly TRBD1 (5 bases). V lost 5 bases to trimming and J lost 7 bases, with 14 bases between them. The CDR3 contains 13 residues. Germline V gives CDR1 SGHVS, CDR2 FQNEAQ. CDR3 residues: CASSLRVQGEAFF. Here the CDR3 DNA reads TGTGCCAGCAGCCTTAGGGTTCAGGGTGAAGCTTTCTTT.

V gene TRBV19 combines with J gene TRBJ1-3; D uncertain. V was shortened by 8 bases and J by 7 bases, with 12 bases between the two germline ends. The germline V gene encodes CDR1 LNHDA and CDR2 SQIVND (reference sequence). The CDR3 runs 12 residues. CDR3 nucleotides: TGTGCCAGTCAACGGGGTGAGAACACCATATATTTT. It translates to CASQRGENTIYF.

Here the CDR3 DNA reads TGTGCCAGCAGCTTAGACAGGGTCAGTGGCTACACCTTC. Its protein product is CASSLDRVSGYTF. The chain carries TRBV7-2 and TRBJ1-2; tentative D call: TRBD1 (6 bases). Looked up from germline, CDR1 is SGHTA and CDR2 is FQGNSA. The CDR3 totals 13 residues. V lost 1 base, J lost 7 bases, and 10 bases lay in between. Full variable domain (rest looked up from reference TRBV7-2 and TRBJ1-2): GAGVSQSPSNKVTEKGKDVELRCDPISGHTALYWYRQSLGQGLEFLIYFQGNSAPDKSGLPSDRFSAERTGGSVSTLTIQRTQQEDSAVYLCASSLDRVSGYTFGSGTRLTVV.

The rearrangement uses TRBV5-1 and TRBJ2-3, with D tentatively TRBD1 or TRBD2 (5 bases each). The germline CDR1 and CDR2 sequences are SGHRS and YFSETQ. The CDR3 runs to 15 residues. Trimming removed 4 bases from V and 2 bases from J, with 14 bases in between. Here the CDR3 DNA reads TGCGCCAGCAGCCGGGACGGACTCAACACAGATACGCAGTATTTT. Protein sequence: CASSRDGLNTDTQYF.

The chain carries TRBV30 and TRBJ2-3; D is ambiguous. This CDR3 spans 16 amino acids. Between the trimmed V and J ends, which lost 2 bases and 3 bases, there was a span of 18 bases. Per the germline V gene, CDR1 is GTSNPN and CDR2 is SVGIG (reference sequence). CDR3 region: CAWSSAHSRKTDTQYF. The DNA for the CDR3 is TGTGCCTGGAGTTCAGCCCACAGTAGAAAAACAGATACGCAGTATTTT.

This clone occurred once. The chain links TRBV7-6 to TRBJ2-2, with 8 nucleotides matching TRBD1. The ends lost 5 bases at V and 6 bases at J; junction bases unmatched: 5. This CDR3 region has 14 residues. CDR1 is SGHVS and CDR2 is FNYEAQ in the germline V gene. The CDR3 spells CASSQDRVAGELFF. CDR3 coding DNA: TGTGCCAGCAGCCAGGACAGGGTGGCCGGGGAGCTGTTTTTT.

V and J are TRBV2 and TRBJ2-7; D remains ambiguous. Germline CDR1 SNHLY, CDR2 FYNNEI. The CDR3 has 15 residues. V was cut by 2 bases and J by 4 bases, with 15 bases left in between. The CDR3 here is CASSETLWPQYEQYF. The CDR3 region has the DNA TGTGCCAGCAGTGAAACTTTGTGGCCCCAATACGAGCAGTACTTC. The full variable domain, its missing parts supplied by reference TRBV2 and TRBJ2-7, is EPEVTQTPSHQVTQMGQEVILRCVPISNHLYFYWYRQILGQKVEFLVSFYNNEISEKSEIFDDQFSVERPDGSNFTLKIRSTKLEDSAMYFCASSETLWPQYEQYFGPGTRLTVT.

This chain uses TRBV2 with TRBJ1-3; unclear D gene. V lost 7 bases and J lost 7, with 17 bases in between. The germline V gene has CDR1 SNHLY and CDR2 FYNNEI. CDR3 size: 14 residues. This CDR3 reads CASKGPYGRNTIYF. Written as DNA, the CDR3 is TGTGCCAGCAAGGGTCCCTATGGTCGGAACACCATATATTTT. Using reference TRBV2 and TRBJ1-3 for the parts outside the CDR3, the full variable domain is EPEVTQTPSHQVTQMGQEVILRCVPISNHLYFYWYRQILGQKVEFLVSFYNNEISEKSEIFDDQFSVERPDGSNFTLKIRSTKLEDSAMYFCASKGPYGRNTIYFGEGSWLTVV.

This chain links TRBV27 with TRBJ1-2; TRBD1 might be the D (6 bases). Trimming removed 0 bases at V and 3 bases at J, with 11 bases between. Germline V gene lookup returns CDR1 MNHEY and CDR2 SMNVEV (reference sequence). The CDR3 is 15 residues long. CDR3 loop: CASSLSSGVDYGYTF. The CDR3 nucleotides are TGTGCCAGCAGTTTATCATCAGGGGTCGACTATGGCTACACCTTC.

CDR3: CASSLRQGYYGYTF. The CDR3 DNA reads TGTGCCAGCAGCCTCCGGCAGGGGTACTATGGCTACACCTTC. This sequence joins TRBV14 and TRBJ1-2; the D gene is possibly TRBD1 (6 bases). Germline loops: CDR1 SGHDN, CDR2 FVKESK. The CDR3 is made up of 14 amino acids. V lost 4 bases and J 3 bases, leaving 12 bases between the germline ends.

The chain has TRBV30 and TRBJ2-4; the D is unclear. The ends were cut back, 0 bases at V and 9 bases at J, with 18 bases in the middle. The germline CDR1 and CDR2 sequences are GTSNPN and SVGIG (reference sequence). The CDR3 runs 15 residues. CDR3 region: CAWSVVGELFFIQYF. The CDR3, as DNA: TGTGCCTGGAGTGTAGTTGGAGAGTTATTTTTCATTCAGTACTTC.